This T cell receptor (beta chain) was recovered during a study of T cell repertoires in cytomegalovirus infection. This clonotype showed up just a few times. TCRdb itself ran the reads through MiXCR, one entry per CDR3 protein. The table records fewer than 550,000 distinct CDR3 sequences, 16% of them present only once. CDR3 length equals 15 residues. Germline loops: CDR1 SNHLY, CDR2 FYNNEI. Trimming removed 7 bases at V and 7 bases at J, with 22 bases between. This TCR was sampled from a human donor in good health (CMV status not recorded). Some clones in this sample may be carry-over from other donors' samples. J is TRBJ2-5 and V is TRBV2, with D maybe TRBD2 (6 bases). The sample consisted of CD8+ T cells from PBMCs. This chain's CDR3 is CASTAGRLTSLTQYF. The CDR3 DNA reads TGTGCCAGCACTGCGGGACGGTTAACATCCTTGACCCAGTACTTC.